This entry features one T cell receptor (beta chain) sequence. The age range of participants was roughly 18 to 90 years, with residence in fewer than 25 US areas. Grouping used clinical history reported by participants in a survey and questionnaire. This entry belongs to a study of blood T cell repertoires in COVID-19. Methods used by the authors: From reference gene primer amplification, estimates of nucleated cell counts were derived. Some clones are missing from TCRdb's copy, which holds only in-frame ones; the method was immunoSEQ multiplex PCR. V and J calls plus clone size are reproduced from that table; the DNA served to infer D and trimming. The sample records approximately 220,000 clones, about four fifths being singletons. The CDR3 covers 12 residues. J was trimmed by 6 bases and V by 4 bases; bases with no gene match: 0. Germline values: CDR1 SEHNR, CDR2 FQNEAQ (reference sequence).

This sequence joins TRBV7-9 and TRBJ2-1; 7 positions match TRBD1. The receptor was isolated from a woman aged 50 to 60 who had been exposed to COVID-19. Material: PBMCs or T cells enriched from blood (not recorded which). CDR3 in amino acids: CASSSGGNEQFF. The CDR3 DNA reads TGTGCCAGCAGCTCAGGGGGCAATGAGCAGTTCTTC.